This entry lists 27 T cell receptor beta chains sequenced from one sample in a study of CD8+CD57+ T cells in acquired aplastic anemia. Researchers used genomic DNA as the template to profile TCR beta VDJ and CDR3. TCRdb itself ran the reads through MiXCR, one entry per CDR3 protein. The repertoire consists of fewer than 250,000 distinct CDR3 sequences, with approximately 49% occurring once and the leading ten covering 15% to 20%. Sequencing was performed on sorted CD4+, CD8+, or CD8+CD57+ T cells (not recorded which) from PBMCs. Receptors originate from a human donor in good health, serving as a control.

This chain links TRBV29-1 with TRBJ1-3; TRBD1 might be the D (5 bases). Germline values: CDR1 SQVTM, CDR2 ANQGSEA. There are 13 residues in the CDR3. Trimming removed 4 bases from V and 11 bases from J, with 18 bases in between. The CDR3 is CSVVGQSPVAIYF. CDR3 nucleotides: TGCAGCGTTGTGGGGCAATCACCGGTCGCCATATATTTT.

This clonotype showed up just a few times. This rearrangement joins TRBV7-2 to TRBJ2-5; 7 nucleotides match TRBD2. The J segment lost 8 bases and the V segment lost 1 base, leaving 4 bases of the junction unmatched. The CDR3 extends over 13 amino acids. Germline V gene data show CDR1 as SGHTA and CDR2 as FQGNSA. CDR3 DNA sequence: TGTGCCAGCAGCTTAGTTGGGGGGGTTACCCAGTACTTC. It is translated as CASSLVGGVTQYF.

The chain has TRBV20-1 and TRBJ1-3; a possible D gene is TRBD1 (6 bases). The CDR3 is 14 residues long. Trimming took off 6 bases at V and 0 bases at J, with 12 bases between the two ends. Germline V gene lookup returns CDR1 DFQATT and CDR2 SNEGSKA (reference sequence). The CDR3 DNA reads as TGCAGTGCCGTGACAGGTATCTCTGGAAACACCATATATTTT. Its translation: CSAVTGISGNTIYF.

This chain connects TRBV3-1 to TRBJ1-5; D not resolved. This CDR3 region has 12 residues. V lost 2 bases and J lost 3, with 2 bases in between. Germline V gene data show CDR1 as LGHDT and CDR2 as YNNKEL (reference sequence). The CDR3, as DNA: TGTGCCAGCAGCCAAACCAATCAGCCCCAGCATTTT. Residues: CASSQTNQPQHF.

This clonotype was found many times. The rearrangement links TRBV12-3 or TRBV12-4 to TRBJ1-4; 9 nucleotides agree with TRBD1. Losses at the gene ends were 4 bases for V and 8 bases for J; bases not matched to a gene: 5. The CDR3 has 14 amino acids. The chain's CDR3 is CASSWTGVDEKLFF. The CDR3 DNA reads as TGTGCCAGCAGTTGGACAGGGGTCGACGAAAAACTGTTTTTT.

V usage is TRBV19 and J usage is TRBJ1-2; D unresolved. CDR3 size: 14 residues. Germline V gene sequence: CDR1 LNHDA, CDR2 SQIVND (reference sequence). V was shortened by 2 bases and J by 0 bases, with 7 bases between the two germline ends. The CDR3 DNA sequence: TGTGCCAGTAGTATAACATTAGCTAACTATGGCTACACCTTC. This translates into CASSITLANYGYTF.

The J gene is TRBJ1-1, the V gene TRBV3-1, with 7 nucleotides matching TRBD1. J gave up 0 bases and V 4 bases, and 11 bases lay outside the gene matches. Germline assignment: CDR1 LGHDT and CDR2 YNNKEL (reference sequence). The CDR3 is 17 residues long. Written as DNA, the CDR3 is TGTGCCAGCAGCCTGGGACAGTCGAGAGGCATGAACACTGAAGCTTTCTTT. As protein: CASSLGQSRGMNTEAFF.

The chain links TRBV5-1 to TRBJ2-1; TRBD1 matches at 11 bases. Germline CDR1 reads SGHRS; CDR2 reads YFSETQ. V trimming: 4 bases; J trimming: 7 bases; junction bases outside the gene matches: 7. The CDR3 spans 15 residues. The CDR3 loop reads CASSRDRGISNEQFF. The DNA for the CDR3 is TGCGCCAGCAGCAGGGACAGGGGGATTTCGAATGAGCAGTTCTTC.

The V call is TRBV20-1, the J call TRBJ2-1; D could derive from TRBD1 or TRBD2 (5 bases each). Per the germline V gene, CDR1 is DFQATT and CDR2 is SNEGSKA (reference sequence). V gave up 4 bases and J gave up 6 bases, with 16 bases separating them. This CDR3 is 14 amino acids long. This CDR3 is CSATFRDQANEQFF. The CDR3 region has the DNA TGCAGTGCTACCTTCCGGGACCAAGCCAATGAGCAGTTCTTC.

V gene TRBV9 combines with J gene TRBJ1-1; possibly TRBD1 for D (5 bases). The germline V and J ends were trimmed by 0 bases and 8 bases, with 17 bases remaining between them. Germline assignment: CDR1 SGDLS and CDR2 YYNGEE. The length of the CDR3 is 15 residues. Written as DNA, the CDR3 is TGTGCCAGCAGCGTAGACGGGTCGGGGGTGAGCGAAGCTTTCTTT. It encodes CASSVDGSGVSEAFF.

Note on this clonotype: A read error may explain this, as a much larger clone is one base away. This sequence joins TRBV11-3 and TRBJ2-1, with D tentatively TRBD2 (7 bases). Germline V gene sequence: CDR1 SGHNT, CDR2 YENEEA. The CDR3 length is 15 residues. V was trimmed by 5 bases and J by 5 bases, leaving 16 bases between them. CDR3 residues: CASSPRRGANNEQFF. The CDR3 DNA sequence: TGTGCCAGCAGCCCTAGACGGGGGGCGAACAATGAGCAGTTCTTC.

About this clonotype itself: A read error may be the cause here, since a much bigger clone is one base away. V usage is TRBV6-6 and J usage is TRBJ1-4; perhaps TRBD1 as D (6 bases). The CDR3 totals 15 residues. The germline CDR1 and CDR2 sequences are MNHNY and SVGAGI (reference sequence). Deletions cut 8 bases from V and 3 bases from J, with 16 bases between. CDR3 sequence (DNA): TGTGCCAGCGCCTCAAGGGGGGCGCCTAATGAAAAACTGTTTTTT. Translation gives CASASRGAPNEKLFF.

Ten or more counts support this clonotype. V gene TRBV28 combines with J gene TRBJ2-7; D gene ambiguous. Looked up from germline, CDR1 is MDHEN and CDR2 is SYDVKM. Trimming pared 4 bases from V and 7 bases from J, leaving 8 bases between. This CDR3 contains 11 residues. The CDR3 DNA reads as TGTGCCAGCAGTTCCTTCGGGGAGCAGTACTTC. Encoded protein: CASSSFGEQYF.

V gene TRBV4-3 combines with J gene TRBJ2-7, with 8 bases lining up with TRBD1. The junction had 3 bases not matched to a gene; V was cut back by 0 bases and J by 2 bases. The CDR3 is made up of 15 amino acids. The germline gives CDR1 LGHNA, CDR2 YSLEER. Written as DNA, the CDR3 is TGCGCCAGCAGCCAAGATGAGGACAGGGCCTACGAGCAGTACTTC. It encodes CASSQDEDRAYEQYF.

In nucleotides, the CDR3 is TGTGCCAGCAGTGACCGACTGGGCAGGAGTAACTATGGCTACACCTTC. Amino acids: CASSDRLGRSNYGYTF. This chain links TRBV25-1 with TRBJ1-2, with D uncertain. This CDR3 spans 16 amino acids. V dropped 3 bases and J dropped 1 base, with 15 bases sitting between them. The V gene's germline CDR1 is MGHDK and CDR2 SYGVNS.

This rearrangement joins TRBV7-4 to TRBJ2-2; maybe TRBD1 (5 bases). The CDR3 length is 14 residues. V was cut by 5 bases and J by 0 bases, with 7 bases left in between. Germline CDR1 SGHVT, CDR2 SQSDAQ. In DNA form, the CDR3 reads TGTGCCAGCAGCGAAGGGGCGAACACCGGGGAGCTGTTTTTT. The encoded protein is CASSEGANTGELFF.

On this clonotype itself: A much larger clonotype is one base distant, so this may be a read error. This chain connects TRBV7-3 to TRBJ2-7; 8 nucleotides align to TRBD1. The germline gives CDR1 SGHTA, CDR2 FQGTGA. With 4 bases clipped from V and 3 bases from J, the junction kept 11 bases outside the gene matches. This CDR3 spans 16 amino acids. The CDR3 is CASSSTDRGLFYEQYF. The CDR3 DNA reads TGTGCCAGCAGCTCAACCGACAGGGGACTCTTCTACGAGCAGTACTTC. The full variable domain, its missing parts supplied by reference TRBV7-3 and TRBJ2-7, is GAGVSQTPSNKVTEKGKYVELRCDPISGHTALYWYRQSLGQGPEFLIYFQGTGAADDSGLPNDRFFAVRPEGSVSTLKIQRTERGDSAVYLCASSSTDRGLFYEQYFGPGTRLTVT.

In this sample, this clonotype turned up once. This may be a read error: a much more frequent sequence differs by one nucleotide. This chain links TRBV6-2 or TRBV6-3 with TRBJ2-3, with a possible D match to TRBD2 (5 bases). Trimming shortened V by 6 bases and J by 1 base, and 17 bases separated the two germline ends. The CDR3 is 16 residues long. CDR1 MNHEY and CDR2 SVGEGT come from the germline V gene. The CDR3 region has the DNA TGTGCCAGCAGGAGGGTGACGGCCTGGCGCACAGATACGCAGTATTTT. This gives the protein CASRRVTAWRTDTQYF.

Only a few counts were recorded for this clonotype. The CDR3 nucleotides read TGCAGTGCTAGAGATGGGGCGGGGCACACCTTC. Residues: CSARDGAGHTF. V gene TRBV20-1 combines with J gene TRBJ1-2; D might be TRBD1 (5 bases). V was trimmed by 0 bases and J by 12 bases, leaving 11 bases between them. Germline V gene sequence: CDR1 DFQATT, CDR2 SNEGSKA (reference sequence). CDR3 length: 11 residues.

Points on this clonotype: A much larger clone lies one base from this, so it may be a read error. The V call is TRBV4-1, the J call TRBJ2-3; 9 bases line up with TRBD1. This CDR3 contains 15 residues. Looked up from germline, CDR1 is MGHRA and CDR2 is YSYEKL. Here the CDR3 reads CASGQDGQGRDTQYF. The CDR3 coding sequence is TGCGCCAGCGGCCAAGATGGACAGGGGCGGGATACGCAGTATTTT.

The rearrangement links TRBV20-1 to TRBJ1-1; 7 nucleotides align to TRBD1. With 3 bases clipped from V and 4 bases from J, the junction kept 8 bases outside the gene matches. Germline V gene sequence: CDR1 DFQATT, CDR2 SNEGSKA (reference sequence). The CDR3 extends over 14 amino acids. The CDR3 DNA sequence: TGCAGTGCTAGGCACCAGGGGGGAATCACTGAAGCTTTCTTT. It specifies CSARHQGGITEAFF.

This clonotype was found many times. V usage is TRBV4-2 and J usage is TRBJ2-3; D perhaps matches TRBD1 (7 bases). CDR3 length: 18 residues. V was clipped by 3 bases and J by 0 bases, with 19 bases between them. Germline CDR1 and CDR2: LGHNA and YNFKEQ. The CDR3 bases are TGTGCCAGCAGCCAGGCGGGACAGATAATTTCTAGCACAGATACGCAGTATTTT. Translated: CASSQAGQIISSTDTQYF.

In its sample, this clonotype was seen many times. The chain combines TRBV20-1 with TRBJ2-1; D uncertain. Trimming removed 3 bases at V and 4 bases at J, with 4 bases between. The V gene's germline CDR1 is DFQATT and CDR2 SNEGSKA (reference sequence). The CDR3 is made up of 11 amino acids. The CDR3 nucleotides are TGCAGTGCTAGTCGTTACAATGAGCAGTTCTTC. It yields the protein CSASRYNEQFF.

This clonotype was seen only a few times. CDR3 region: CASSEERGSGETQYF. The CDR3 bases are TGTGCCAGCAGTGAAGAGCGAGGCAGCGGAGAGACCCAGTACTTC. This chain links TRBV2 with TRBJ2-5; D perhaps matches TRBD2 (5 bases). The germline gives CDR1 SNHLY, CDR2 FYNNEI. This CDR3 has 15 residues. Trimming cost V 1 base and J 4 bases, with 13 bases left between them.

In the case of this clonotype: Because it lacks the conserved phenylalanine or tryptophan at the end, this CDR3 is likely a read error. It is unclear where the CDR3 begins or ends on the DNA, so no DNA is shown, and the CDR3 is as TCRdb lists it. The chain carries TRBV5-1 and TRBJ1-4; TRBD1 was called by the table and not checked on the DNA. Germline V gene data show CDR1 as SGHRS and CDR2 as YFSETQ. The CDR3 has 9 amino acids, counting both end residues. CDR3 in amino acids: CASSSGQIY.

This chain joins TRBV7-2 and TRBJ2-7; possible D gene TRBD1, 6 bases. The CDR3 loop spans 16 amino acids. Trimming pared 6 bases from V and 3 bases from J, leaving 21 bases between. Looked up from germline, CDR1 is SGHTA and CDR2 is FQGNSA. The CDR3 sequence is CASSSPTGTPSYEQYF. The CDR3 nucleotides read TGTGCCAGCAGTTCCCCGACCGGGACACCAAGCTACGAGCAGTACTTC.

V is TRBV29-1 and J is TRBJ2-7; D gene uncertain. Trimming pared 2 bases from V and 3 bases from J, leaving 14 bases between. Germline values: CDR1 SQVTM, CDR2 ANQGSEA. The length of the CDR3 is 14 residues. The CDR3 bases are TGCAGCGTTGAACTTTCGGAGCTCAACTACGAGCAGTACTTC. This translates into CSVELSELNYEQYF.